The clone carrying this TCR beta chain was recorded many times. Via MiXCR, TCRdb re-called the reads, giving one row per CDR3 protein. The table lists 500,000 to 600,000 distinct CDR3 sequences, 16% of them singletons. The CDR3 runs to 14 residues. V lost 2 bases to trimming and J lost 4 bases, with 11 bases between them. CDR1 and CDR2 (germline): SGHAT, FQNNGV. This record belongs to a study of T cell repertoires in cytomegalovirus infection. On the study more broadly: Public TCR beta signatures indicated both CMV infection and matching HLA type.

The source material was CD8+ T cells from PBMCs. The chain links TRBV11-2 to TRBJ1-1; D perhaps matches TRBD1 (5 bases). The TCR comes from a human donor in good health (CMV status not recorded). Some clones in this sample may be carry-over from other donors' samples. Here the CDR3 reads CASSLRGDRTEAFF. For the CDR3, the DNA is TGTGCCAGCAGCTTACGGGGGGATCGCACTGAAGCTTTCTTT.